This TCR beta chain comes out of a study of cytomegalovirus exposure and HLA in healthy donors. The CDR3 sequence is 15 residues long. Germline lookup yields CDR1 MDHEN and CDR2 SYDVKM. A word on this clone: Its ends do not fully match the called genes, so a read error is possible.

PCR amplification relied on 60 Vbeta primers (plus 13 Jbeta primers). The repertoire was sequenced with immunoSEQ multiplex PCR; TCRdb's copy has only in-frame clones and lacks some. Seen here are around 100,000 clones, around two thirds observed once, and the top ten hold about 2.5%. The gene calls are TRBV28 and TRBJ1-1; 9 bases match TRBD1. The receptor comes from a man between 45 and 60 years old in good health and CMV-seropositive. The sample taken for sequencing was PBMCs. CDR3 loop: CASSLQGATYGGAFF. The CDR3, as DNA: TGTGCCAGTAGTTTACAGGGGGCGACCTATGGGGGGGCTTTCTTT.